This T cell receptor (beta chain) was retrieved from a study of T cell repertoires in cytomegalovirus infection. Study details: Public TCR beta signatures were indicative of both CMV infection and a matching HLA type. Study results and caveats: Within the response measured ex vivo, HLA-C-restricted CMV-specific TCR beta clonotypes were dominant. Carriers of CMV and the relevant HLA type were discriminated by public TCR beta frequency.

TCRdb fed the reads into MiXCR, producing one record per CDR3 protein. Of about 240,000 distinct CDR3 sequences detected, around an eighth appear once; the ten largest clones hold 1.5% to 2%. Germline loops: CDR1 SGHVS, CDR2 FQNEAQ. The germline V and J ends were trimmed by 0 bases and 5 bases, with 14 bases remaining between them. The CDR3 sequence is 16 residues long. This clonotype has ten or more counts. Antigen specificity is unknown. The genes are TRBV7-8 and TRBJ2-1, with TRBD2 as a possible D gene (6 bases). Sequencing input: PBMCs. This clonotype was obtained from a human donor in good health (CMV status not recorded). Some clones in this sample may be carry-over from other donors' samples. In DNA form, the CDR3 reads TGTGCCAGCAGCTTAGCGCTGTGGGAGGCGAACAATGAGCAGTTCTTC. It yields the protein CASSLALWEANNEQFF.